This T cell receptor (beta chain) was identified in a study of blood T cell repertoires in COVID-19. This clone was found once. This CDR3 has 13 amino acids. Trimming took 5 bases from V and 1 from J, leaving 8 bases between them. Germline CDR1 and CDR2: SGHVS and FQNEAQ. Under the authors' procedure: Reference gene primer amplification yielded estimated nucleated cell counts. Profiled with immunoSEQ multiplex PCR; TCRdb holds only in-frame clones, not every one. V, J and clone size derive from that table, while D and trimming were established from the DNA sequence. The repertoire holds roughly 68,000 clones, with 90% as singletons.

The sequenced sample was peripheral blood. This sequence joins TRBV7-8 and TRBJ1-1; D uncertain. The receptor was isolated from a woman of 80 years or more with active COVID-19. This CDR3 reads CASSRQKNTEAFF. The CDR3 DNA sequence: TGTGCCAGCAGCCGGCAGAAGAACACTGAAGCTTTCTTT.